This note documents a single TCR beta chain sequence. Its target is unknown. There are 16 residues in the CDR3. Germline lookup yields CDR1 MNHEY and CDR2 SVGAGI. Trimming cost V 0 bases and J 0 bases; bases outside gene matches: 2. RNA transcripts served as the template for amplifying TCR beta CDR3 regions. A first-round RT-PCR of the TCR CDR3 used the HTBI primer set. Using its own MiXCR run on the multiplex PCR reads, TCRdb lists one record per CDR3 protein. This sample has approximately 560,000 distinct CDR3 sequences, with around 45% found just once. This sample is drawn from a study of T cells in Graves' hyperthyroidism and ophthalmopathy. Study results and caveats: Most thyroid clonotypes expanded above 0.001 were also detected in blood. Prediction of ophthalmopathy progression came a median about 6 months pre-onset.

Clinicians diagnosed patients from clinical symptoms, serum thyroxine and TRAb, thyroid ultrasound and orbital computed tomography. The sample comprised peripheral blood or thyroid tissue (not recorded which). The clonotype comes from a woman aged 18-29 years with Graves' hyperthyroidism. This chain uses TRBV6-5 with TRBJ2-3; 8 bases match TRBD2. DNA of the CDR3: TGTGCCAGCAGTTACTCGAGCGGGAGAAGCACAGATACGCAGTATTTT. Its translation: CASSYSSGRSTDTQYF.